This T cell receptor (beta chain) was sequenced for a study of OX40 agonist ivuxolimab in advanced cancers. Unmatched junction bases numbered 5, after V lost 8 bases and J lost 3 bases. Per the germline V gene, CDR1 is LNHDA and CDR2 is SQIVND (reference sequence). The CDR3 consists of 14 residues. Autoimmune disease history or systemic immunosuppression excluded patients. Clones were read by immunoSEQ multiplex PCR, and TCRdb kept only the in-frame ones, dropping some. The sample lists about 76,000 clones; approximately 91% were seen once. The sample in question was CD4+ or CD8+ T cells sorted from blood, obtained in a trial of the OX40 agonist ivuxolimab. The rearrangement links TRBV19 to TRBJ2-2; 8 nucleotides align to TRBD1. The sequence came from an adult with an advanced solid tumor such as melanoma, head and neck, liver or kidney cancer. In nucleotides, the CDR3 is TGTGCCAGTGGACAGGGTATAGACACCGGGGAGCTGTTTTTT. Its protein product is CASGQGIDTGELFF.